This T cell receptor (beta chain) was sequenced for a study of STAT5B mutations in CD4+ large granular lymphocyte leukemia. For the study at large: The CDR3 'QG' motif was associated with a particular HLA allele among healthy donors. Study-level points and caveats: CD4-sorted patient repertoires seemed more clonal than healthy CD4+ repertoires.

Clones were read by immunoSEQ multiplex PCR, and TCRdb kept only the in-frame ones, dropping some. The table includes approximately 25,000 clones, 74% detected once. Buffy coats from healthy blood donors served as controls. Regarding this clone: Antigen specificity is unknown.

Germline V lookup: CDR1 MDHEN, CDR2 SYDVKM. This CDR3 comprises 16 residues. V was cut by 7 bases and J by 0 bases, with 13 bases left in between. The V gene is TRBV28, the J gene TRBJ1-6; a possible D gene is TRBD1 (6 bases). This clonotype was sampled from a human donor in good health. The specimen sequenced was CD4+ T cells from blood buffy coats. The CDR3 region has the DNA TGTGCCAGCACCCTGGGGGGGGCCTCCTATAATTCACCCCTCCACTTT. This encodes CASTLGGASYNSPLHF.